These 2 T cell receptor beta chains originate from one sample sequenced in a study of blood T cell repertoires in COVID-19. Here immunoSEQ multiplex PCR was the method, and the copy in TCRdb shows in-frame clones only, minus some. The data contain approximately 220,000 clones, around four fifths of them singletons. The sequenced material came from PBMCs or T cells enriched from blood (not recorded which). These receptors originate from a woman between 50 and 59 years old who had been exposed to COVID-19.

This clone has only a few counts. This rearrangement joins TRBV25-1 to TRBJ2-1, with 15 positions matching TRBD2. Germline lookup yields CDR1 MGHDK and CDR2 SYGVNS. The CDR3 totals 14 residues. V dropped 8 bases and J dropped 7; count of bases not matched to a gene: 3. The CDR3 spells CASRTSGGANEQFF. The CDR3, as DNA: TGTGCCAGCCGGACTAGCGGGGGGGCGAATGAGCAGTTCTTC.

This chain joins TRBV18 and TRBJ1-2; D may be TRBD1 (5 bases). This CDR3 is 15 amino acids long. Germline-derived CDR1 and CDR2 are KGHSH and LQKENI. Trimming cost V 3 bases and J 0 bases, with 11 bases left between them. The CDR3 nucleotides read TGTGCCAGCTCACCTTCAGACAGATCTAACTATGGCTACACCTTC. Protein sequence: CASSPSDRSNYGYTF.